Listed below are T cell receptor beta chains from one sample, sequenced in a study of cytomegalovirus exposure and HLA in healthy donors. Only in-frame clones appear in the TCRdb table, and some are missing; sequencing was by immunoSEQ multiplex PCR. In the table there are about 110,000 clones, around 80% of which are singletons. Material for sequencing was PBMCs. The receptors were gathered from a man aged 35 to 55 in good health and CMV-seronegative. Both conserved end residues are part of each CDR3. A D gene is named only where the DNA matches it firmly. Expanded clones are given a class, and other clones once, few, many or no size at all.

D gene,V gene,J gene,clone size,CDR3 protein,CDR3 DNA
-,TRBV18,TRBJ2-7,-,CASSLQGDEQYF,TGTGCCAGCTCACTACAGGGTGACGAGCAGTACTTC
TRBD1,TRBV5-6,TRBJ1-2,once,CASSLVGQGVIGYTF,TGTGCCAGCAGCTTGGTGGGACAGGGGGTAATAGGCTACACCTTC
-,TRBV7-8,TRBJ1-1,-,CASSLAVGGTTEAFF,TGTGCCAGCAGCTTAGCTGTGGGGGGGACCACTGAAGCTTTCTTT
-,TRBV5-8,TRBJ2-3,-,CASSRQVLLSTDTQYF,TGTGCCAGCAGTCGACAGGTCCTCTTATCCACAGATACGCAGTATTTT
-,TRBV5-4,TRBJ2-5,-,CASRAGAGETQYF,TGTGCCAGCAGGGCGGGGGCCGGGGAGACCCAGTACTTC
TRBD2,TRBV5-4,TRBJ2-7,-,CASSLGGGNYEQYF,TGTGCCAGCAGCTTGGGGGGGGGTAACTACGAGCAGTACTTC
TRBD2,TRBV7-8,TRBJ2-7,few,CASSLASSGGFNEQYF,TGTGCCAGCAGCTTAGCGTCCAGCGGGGGGTTCAACGAGCAGTACTTC
-,TRBV6-5,TRBJ2-1,-,CASSYLSVNNEQFF,TGTGCCAGCAGTTATCTCTCAGTTAACAATGAGCAGTTCTTC
TRBD1,TRBV5-1,TRBJ1-6,few,CASSFEEGAGNSPLHF,TGCGCCAGCAGCTTTGAGGAGGGGGCCGGTAATTCACCCCTCCACTTT
TRBD1,TRBV6-5,TRBJ2-2,-,CASSWEVTGDTGELFF,TGTGCCAGCAGTTGGGAAGTGACAGGGGACACCGGGGAGCTGTTTTTT
-,TRBV10-1,TRBJ1-1,-,CASSESIGDTEAFF,TGCGCCAGCAGTGAGTCGATAGGGGACACTGAAGCTTTCTTT
TRBD2,TRBV19,TRBJ2-1,-,CASSITSGYPNEQFF,TGTGCCAGTAGTATAACTAGCGGATACCCCAATGAGCAGTTCTTC
-,TRBV6-1,TRBJ1-1,-,CASSAGPQNTEAFF,TGTGCCAGCAGTGCGGGTCCCCAGAACACTGAAGCTTTCTTT
TRBD2,TRBV4-2,TRBJ2-7,-,CASSQDRQLAGRGGGQYF,TGTGCCAGCAGCCAAGACCGCCAGCTAGCGGGGAGAGGCGGTGGGCAGTACTTC